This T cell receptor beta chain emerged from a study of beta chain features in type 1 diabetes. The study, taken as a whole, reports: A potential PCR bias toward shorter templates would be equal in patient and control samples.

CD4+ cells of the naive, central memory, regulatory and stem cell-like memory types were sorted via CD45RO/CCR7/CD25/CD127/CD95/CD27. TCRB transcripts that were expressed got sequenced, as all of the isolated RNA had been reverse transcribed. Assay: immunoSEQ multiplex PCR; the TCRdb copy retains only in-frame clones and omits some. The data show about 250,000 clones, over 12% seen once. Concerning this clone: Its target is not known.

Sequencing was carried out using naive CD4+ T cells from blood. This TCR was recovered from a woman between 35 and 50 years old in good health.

The CDR3: CASSRRRDLQETQYF. DNA for the CDR3: TGTGCCAGCAGCAGGAGACGGGACTTGCAAGAGACCCAGTACTTC. The gene calls are TRBV7-8 and TRBJ2-5; D perhaps matches TRBD2 (6 bases). The CDR3 has 15 residues. CDR1 is SGHVS and CDR2 is FQNEAQ in the germline V gene. The V and J ends lost 5 bases and 2 bases respectively, with 15 bases between them.